The 21 T cell receptor beta chains in this list originate from one sample, sequenced in a study of blood T cell repertoires in COVID-19. The table came from immunoSEQ multiplex PCR; TCRdb's copy has only in-frame clones and leaves some out. The profile shows over 80,000 clones, 60% to 85% of them singletons. The sample consisted of peripheral blood. All receptors come from a woman aged 80 or over with active or convalescent COVID-19.

The chain employs TRBV7-2 and TRBJ1-5, with a possible D match to TRBD1 (6 bases). CDR3 length: 15 amino acids. V lost 5 bases to trimming and J lost 4 bases, with 15 bases between them. Germline V gene data show CDR1 as SGHTA and CDR2 as FQGNSA. The CDR3 sequence is CASSVGTRENQPQHF. The CDR3 DNA is TGTGCCAGCAGCGTTGGGACAAGGGAGAATCAGCCCCAGCATTTT. The full variable domain, its missing parts supplied by reference TRBV7-2 and TRBJ1-5, is GAGVSQSPSNKVTEKGKDVELRCDPISGHTALYWYRQSLGQGLEFLIYFQGNSAPDKSGLPSDRFSAERTGGSVSTLTIQRTQQEDSAVYLCASSVGTRENQPQHFGDGTRLSIL.

The chain uses TRBV5-5 and TRBJ1-2, with 8 nucleotides matching TRBD1. CDR1 is SGHKS, CDR2 YYEKEE, per germline (reference sequence). Losses at the gene ends were 2 bases for V and 3 bases for J; bases not matched to a gene: 3. The CDR3 sequence is 14 residues long. The CDR3 coding sequence is TGTGCCAGCAGCTTTGACAGGGGATACTATGGCTACACCTTC. Translated, it gives CASSFDRGYYGYTF.

The gene calls are TRBV25-1 and TRBJ1-3; 9 bases align to TRBD1. Trimming at V came to 3 bases and at J to 10 bases, leaving 16 bases not matched to a gene. CDR1 is MGHDK, CDR2 SYGVNS, per germline. The CDR3 sequence is 17 residues long. This CDR3 is CASSDQTGQGVVGTIYF. The CDR3 coding sequence is TGTGCCAGCAGTGACCAAACGGGACAGGGAGTGGTGGGTACCATATATTTT. The full variable domain, rest sourced from reference TRBV25-1 and TRBJ1-3, is EADIYQTPRYLVIGTGKKITLECSQTMGHDKMYWYQQDPGMELHLIHYSYGVNSTEKGDLSSESTVSRIRTEHFPLTLESARPSHTSQYLCASSDQTGQGVVGTIYFGEGSWLTVV.

The CDR3 DNA is TGTGCCAGCAAAGGGGAGGGACTAGCGGGACTCAGTGAGCAGTTCTTC. It specifies CASKGEGLAGLSEQFF. The genes are TRBV2 and TRBJ2-1; 13 nucleotides line up with TRBD2. Trimming took 7 bases from V and 9 from J; bases not matched to a gene: 12. Germline lookup yields CDR1 SNHLY and CDR2 FYNNEI. The length of the CDR3 is 16 residues.

The CDR3 coding sequence is TGTGCCAGCAGTTTACTACAGGGGTTAGGGTACGAGCAGTACTTC. This encodes CASSLLQGLGYEQYF. The chain joins TRBV28 to TRBJ2-7; 7 bases agree with TRBD1. The germline V gene encodes CDR1 MDHEN and CDR2 SYDVKM. The CDR3 loop spans 15 amino acids. V gave up 2 bases and J gave up 4 bases; unmatched junction bases: 8.

In its sample, this clone was seen a few times. In nucleotides, the CDR3 is TGTGCCAGCAGCTTTGGCGGATTCACAGATACGCAGTATTTT. It codes for CASSFGGFTDTQYF. The chain is built from TRBV7-8 and TRBJ2-3; D gene ambiguous. Trimming cost V 3 bases and J 2 bases, with 9 bases left between them. This CDR3 is 14 amino acids long. Looked up from germline, CDR1 is SGHVS and CDR2 is FQNEAQ.

The chain recombines TRBV7-3 with TRBJ2-1; 9 bases align to TRBD2. The trim removed 3 bases at V and 4 bases at J, leaving 7 bases unmatched. This CDR3 contains 16 residues. CDR1 is SGHTA, CDR2 FQGTGA, per germline. CDR3 sequence (DNA): TGTGCCAGCAGCTTTCGGGCTAGCGGGATTTACAATGAGCAGTTCTTC. It specifies CASSFRASGIYNEQFF.

The chain links TRBV13 to TRBJ2-2; 7 bases are a match to TRBD2. From germline, CDR1 is PRHDT and CDR2 FYEKMQ (reference sequence). V was clipped by 4 bases and J by 4 bases; unmatched bases: 9. The CDR3 loop spans 16 amino acids. CDR3 nucleotide sequence: TGTGCCAGCAGCTACCCCCTGCGGGAGAGCACCGGGGAGCTGTTTTTT. Protein product: CASSYPLRESTGELFF.

The gene calls are TRBV18 and TRBJ2-1, with TRBD2 matching 14 bases. CDR1 and CDR2 (germline): KGHSH, LQKENI. The CDR3 is made up of 16 amino acids. V shed 4 bases and J 7 bases; nucleotides not matched to a gene: 6. DNA for the CDR3: TGTGCCAGCTCACTTTACGGGACTAGCGGGAGTAATGAGCAGTTCTTC. The encoded protein is CASSLYGTSGSNEQFF. The variable domain in full, with the rest retrieved from reference TRBV18 and TRBJ2-1, is NAGVMQNPRHLVRRRGQEARLRCSPMKGHSHVYWYRQLPEEGLKFMVYLQKENIIDESGMPKERFSAEFPKEGPSILRIQQVVRGDSAAYFCASSLYGTSGSNEQFFGPGTRLTVL.

This clone was recorded only once. The chain links TRBV29-1 to TRBJ1-2; D perhaps matches TRBD1 (5 bases). The V end lost 0 bases, the J end lost 5 bases, and 16 bases lay between the germline ends. The CDR3 is 15 residues long. CDR1 is SQVTM, CDR2 ANQGSEA, per germline. CDR3 nucleotide sequence: TGCAGCGTTGAAGAAGGAGGGGCGAAATCTTATGGCTACACCTTC. Protein product: CSVEEGGAKSYGYTF.

V is TRBV28 and J is TRBJ1-5; 9 positions agree with TRBD1. The CDR3 sequence is 12 residues long. The J segment lost 4 bases and the V segment lost 8 bases, leaving 0 bases of the junction unmatched. Germline CDR1 is MDHEN and CDR2 is SYDVKM. The CDR3 region has the DNA TGTGCCAGCGGACAGGGGAATCAGCCCCAGCATTTT. This sequence encodes CASGQGNQPQHF.

This clone was seen a few times. This chain links TRBV5-4 with TRBJ2-1, with TRBD2 identical over 9 bases. The CDR3 totals 15 residues. The germline V gene has CDR1 SGHNT and CDR2 YYREEE (reference sequence). The V and J ends lost 2 bases and 2 bases, in that order; junction bases with no gene match: 2. The DNA for the CDR3 is TGTGCCAGCAGCTTTAGCGGGGGTGCCTACAATGAGCAGTTCTTC. Encoded protein: CASSFSGGAYNEQFF.

This clone was recorded a few times. This chain uses TRBV6-1 with TRBJ1-6; 8 bases align to TRBD1. The CDR3 is made up of 16 amino acids. The V and J ends lost 3 bases and 8 bases, in that order; junction bases with no gene match: 9. Germline CDR1 is MNHNS and CDR2 is SASEGT. The CDR3 is CASSDPLTGVDSPLHF. CDR3 nucleotides: TGTGCCAGCAGTGATCCCTTGACAGGGGTGGATTCACCCCTCCACTTT.

This clone appeared once. This chain joins TRBV18 and TRBJ2-1; tentative D call: TRBD2 (6 bases). The germline CDR1 and CDR2 sequences are KGHSH and LQKENI. V lost 2 bases and J 8 bases, leaving 16 bases between the germline ends. The CDR3 is made up of 15 amino acids. The CDR3 DNA follows: TGTGCCAGCTCACCAAGTCGGGGGACGCTACATGAGCAGTTCTTC. Translated: CASSPSRGTLHEQFF.

Note on this clone: A read error may account for a junction end that differs from germline. The chain employs TRBV5-1 and TRBJ1-4; 11 bases match TRBD1. From germline, CDR1 is SGHRS and CDR2 YFSETQ. The CDR3 is 16 residues long. DNA for the CDR3: TGTGCCAGCAGCTCCGGGACAGGGGGACCCAATGAAAAACTGTTTTTT. Translation: CASSSGTGGPNEKLFF.

The V call is TRBV5-3, the J call TRBJ2-2; 8 bases align to TRBD1. TRBV5-3 is flagged as an ORF with uncertain function. CDR3 length: 14 amino acids. V was clipped by 1 base and J by 6 bases; unmatched bases: 2. Here the CDR3 reads CARSLPQGAGELFF. In nucleotides, the CDR3 is TGTGCCAGAAGCTTGCCACAGGGGGCCGGGGAGCTGTTTTTT.

This clone has a handful of counts. This chain uses TRBV19 with TRBJ2-4, with a tentative D call TRBD2 (7 bases). CDR1 is LNHDA, CDR2 SQIVND, per germline (reference sequence). CDR3 size: 17 residues. The germline V and J ends were trimmed by 7 bases and 2 bases, with 21 bases remaining between them. CDR3 residues: CASTPGGLADPKNIQYF. CDR3 DNA sequence: TGTGCCAGTACCCCGGGGGGCCTAGCGGATCCCAAAAACATTCAGTACTTC.

This clone appeared once. The chain has TRBV29-1 and TRBJ2-1, with D perhaps TRBD1 (5 bases). Per the germline V gene, CDR1 is SQVTM and CDR2 is ANQGSEA. CDR3 length: 14 amino acids. The germline V and J ends were trimmed by 7 bases and 10 bases, with 23 bases remaining between them. The CDR3 coding sequence is TGCAGCGCCTGGGGCGGCAGGACCTTCGGGGAGCAGTTCTTC. It specifies CSAWGGRTFGEQFF.

V and J are TRBV30 and TRBJ1-1, with 7 bases lining up with TRBD1. The ends lost 3 bases at V and 0 bases at J; junction bases unmatched: 4. In germline, CDR1 is GTSNPN, CDR2 SVGIG (reference sequence). This CDR3 region has 14 residues. The CDR3 here is CAWSPGQMNTEAFF. The CDR3 nucleotides read TGTGCCTGGAGCCCGGGACAGATGAACACTGAAGCTTTCTTT. The full variable domain, its missing parts supplied by reference TRBV30 and TRBJ1-1, is SQTIHQWPATLVQPVGSPLSLECTVEGTSNPNLYWYRQAAGRGLQLLFYSVGIGQISSEVPQNLSASRPQDRQFILSSKKLLLSDSGFYLCAWSPGQMNTEAFFGQGTRLTVV.

This clone was detected once. The V gene is TRBV6-5, the J gene TRBJ2-1; possibly TRBD1 for D (7 bases). This CDR3 is built from 14 residues. Trimming shortened V by 7 bases and J by 10 bases, and 20 bases separated the two germline ends. Germline loops: CDR1 MNHEY, CDR2 SVGAGI. CDR3 nucleotide sequence: TGTGCCAGCACTCCCCCGGAGGGGGCCGGGGAGCAGTTCTTC. Protein product: CASTPPEGAGEQFF.

The chain is built from TRBV9 and TRBJ2-5; 9 positions agree with TRBD1. CDR3 length: 13 amino acids. Trimming cost V 3 bases and J 6 bases; bases outside gene matches: 3. Germline V gene sequence: CDR1 SGDLS, CDR2 YYNGEE. As DNA, the CDR3 is TGTGCCAGCAGCGAACAGGGGGCAAAGACCCAGTACTTC. Translation gives CASSEQGAKTQYF.